These 18 T cell receptor beta chains originate from one sample sequenced in a study of untreated major depressive disorder. TCRdb's table, derived via immunoSEQ multiplex PCR, lists solely in-frame clones and lacks some. The repertoire holds around 20,000 clones, with about 93% as singletons. Sequenced material: CD4+ T cells from PBMCs. The receptors were sampled from a young man in good health.

This chain joins TRBV5-5 and TRBJ2-7; TRBD2 might be the D (6 bases). The CDR3 has 16 residues. From germline, CDR1 is SGHKS and CDR2 YYEKEE (reference sequence). V lost 1 base and J 2 bases, leaving 16 bases between the germline ends. CDR3 sequence: CASSLRRGYGAYEQYF. The CDR3 DNA reads as TGTGCCAGCAGCTTGAGGAGGGGCTACGGGGCCTACGAGCAGTACTTC.

This sequence joins TRBV5-6 and TRBJ2-5; D unresolved. V dropped 0 bases and J dropped 4 bases, with 10 bases sitting between them. From germline, CDR1 is SGHDT and CDR2 YYEEEE. The CDR3 extends over 14 amino acids. CDR3: CASSLVSARETQYF. The CDR3 coding sequence is TGTGCCAGCAGCTTGGTGAGTGCTAGAGAGACCCAGTACTTC.

The J gene is TRBJ2-3, the V gene TRBV6-6; maybe TRBD1 (6 bases). The ends were cut back, 7 bases at V and 1 base at J, with 15 bases in the middle. The germline V gene has CDR1 MNHNY and CDR2 SVGAGI (reference sequence). This CDR3 comprises 15 residues. Written as DNA, the CDR3 is TGTGCCAGCACCCCCGAGACAGGAGGCACAGATACGCAGTATTTT. Amino acids: CASTPETGGTDTQYF.

V usage is TRBV30 and J usage is TRBJ1-2, with TRBD1 matching over 8 bases. Germline V gives CDR1 GTSNPN, CDR2 SVGIG (reference sequence). The CDR3 runs 15 residues. The V segment lost 0 bases and the J segment 9 bases; nucleotides outside the gene matches: 12. The CDR3 spells CAWSVRGGQGSRYTF. CDR3 DNA: TGTGCCTGGAGTGTACGCGGTGGACAGGGCAGTCGCTACACCTTC.

The J gene is TRBJ2-2, the V gene TRBV11-2, with unresolved D. Germline CDR1 SGHAT, CDR2 FQNNGV. Deletions cut 5 bases from V and 6 bases from J, with 7 bases between. This CDR3 comprises 12 residues. CDR3 nucleotides: TGTGCCAGCAGCCCTCGTCCCGGGGAGCTGTTTTTT. Translated: CASSPRPGELFF.

The V call is TRBV6-5, the J call TRBJ1-2; possibly TRBD1 for D (5 bases). Germline-derived CDR1 and CDR2 are MNHEY and SVGAGI. Trimming left V 4 bases short and J 7 bases short, with 10 bases between. The CDR3 contains 12 residues. The CDR3 loop reads CASSSNRLGYTF. CDR3 nucleotides: TGTGCCAGCAGTTCCAACAGGCTTGGCTACACCTTC.

This sequence joins TRBV2 and TRBJ2-5; D is perhaps TRBD2 (5 bases). The V gene's germline CDR1 is SNHLY and CDR2 FYNNEI. CDR3 length: 14 residues. V lost 2 bases to trimming and J lost 7 bases, with 14 bases between them. The CDR3 coding sequence is TGTGCCAGCAGTGAACAGGTAGCCGCGGGGACCCAGTACTTC. Protein sequence: CASSEQVAAGTQYF.

The chain recombines TRBV6-5 with TRBJ2-7; TRBD1 might be the D (6 bases). The germline CDR1 and CDR2 sequences are MNHEY and SVGAGI. V was trimmed by 4 bases and J by 12 bases, leaving 19 bases between them. This CDR3 region has 13 residues. Here the CDR3 reads CASSFDRSSRRYF. CDR3 nucleotide sequence: TGTGCCAGCAGTTTCGACAGGTCATCCCGGCGGTACTTC.

V gene TRBV5-1 combines with J gene TRBJ1-2; D call uncertain. V lost 0 bases and J lost 2, with 8 bases in between. Germline V gene data show CDR1 as SGHRS and CDR2 as YFSETQ. The CDR3 spans 14 residues. CDR3 amino acids: CASSLEPENYGYTF. CDR3 sequence (DNA): TGCGCCAGCAGCTTGGAACCAGAAAACTATGGCTACACCTTC.

This clone was detected once. CDR3 loop: CASIRDRTNTEAFF. Written as DNA, the CDR3 is TGTGCCAGTATCCGCGACCGGACCAACACTGAAGCTTTCTTT. The rearrangement uses TRBV19 and TRBJ1-1; D unclear. Germline CDR1 LNHDA, CDR2 SQIVND (reference sequence). The germline V and J ends were trimmed by 7 bases and 2 bases, with 14 bases remaining between them. The CDR3 is made up of 14 amino acids.

The CDR3 coding sequence is TGTGCCAGCACCCTAGACAGCAGGAACACTGAAGCTTTCTTT. This encodes CASTLDSRNTEAFF. This rearrangement joins TRBV6-5 to TRBJ1-1; a weak D match, TRBD1 (5 bases). Germline CDR1 is MNHEY and CDR2 is SVGAGI. CDR3 length: 14 amino acids. Trimming removed 7 bases from V and 1 base from J, with 13 bases in between.

This rearrangement joins TRBV29-1 to TRBJ2-3, with no clear D. Deletions cut 5 bases from V and 3 bases from J, with 12 bases between. CDR3 size: 13 residues. Germline CDR1 is SQVTM and CDR2 is ANQGSEA. This CDR3 is CSVRRASTDTQYF. The CDR3 nucleotides are TGCAGCGTTCGAAGGGCAAGTACAGATACGCAGTATTTT.

CDR3 sequence (DNA): TGTGCCAGCAGCGCCAGACAGGGTTCCAACGAGCAGTACTTC. Its translation is CASSARQGSNEQYF. The rearrangement joins TRBV9 to TRBJ2-7, with 7 bases matching TRBD1. The CDR3 is 14 amino acids. The germline V gene encodes CDR1 SGDLS and CDR2 YYNGEE. The junction had 8 bases not matched to a gene; V was cut back by 3 bases and J by 5 bases.

In its sample, this clone was seen a few times. J is TRBJ1-1 and V is TRBV2, with 8 bases matching TRBD1. Germline trimming cut 6 bases from V and 5 bases from J; bases unmatched to any gene: 8. The CDR3 covers 14 residues. Germline CDR1 and CDR2: SNHLY and FYNNEI. The CDR3 bases are TGTGCCAGCAGGGGTACAGGGGGAGGTACTGAAGCTTTCTTT. This codes for CASRGTGGGTEAFF.

The genes are TRBV5-4 and TRBJ2-2; 7 bases fit TRBD2. V shed 0 bases, J shed 1 base, and the junction held 3 bases outside the gene matches. Germline CDR1 and CDR2: SGHNT and YYREEE (reference sequence). This CDR3 comprises 16 residues. CDR3 nucleotide sequence: TGTGCCAGCAGCTTGGCTCAGCGGGAGAACACCGGGGAGCTGTTTTTT. It is translated as CASSLAQRENTGELFF.

The V and J genes are TRBV18 and TRBJ2-7; D is possibly TRBD1 or TRBD2 (5 bases each). The ends were cut back, 5 bases at V and 0 bases at J, with 17 bases in the middle. The V gene's germline CDR1 is KGHSH and CDR2 LQKENI. This CDR3 is 16 amino acids long. The CDR3 region is CASSEAQGVLSYEQYF. CDR3 DNA sequence: TGTGCCAGCTCAGAAGCCCAGGGAGTTCTCTCCTACGAGCAGTACTTC.

The chain employs TRBV6-4 and TRBJ2-2; D unclear. This CDR3 region has 15 residues. Germline lookup yields CDR1 MRHNA and CDR2 SNTAGT. The V and J ends lost 9 bases and 2 bases respectively, with 16 bases between them. The CDR3 DNA follows: TGTGCCAGTTGCGGCCAACTTATTAACACCGGGGAGCTGTTTTTT. Its protein is CASCGQLINTGELFF.

J is TRBJ1-5 and V is TRBV9, with D unclear. The CDR3 has 16 residues. The germline gives CDR1 SGDLS, CDR2 YYNGEE. V was shortened by 0 bases and J by 0 bases, with 10 bases between the two germline ends. CDR3 amino acids: CASSVGAGYSNQPQHF. The CDR3 nucleotides are TGTGCCAGCAGCGTAGGGGCAGGTTATAGCAATCAGCCCCAGCATTTT.